What follows describes a single TCR beta chain. The data derive from a study of cytomegalovirus exposure and HLA in healthy donors. The primer mix had 60 Vbeta and 13 Jbeta primers. Profiling relied on immunoSEQ multiplex PCR, and the TCRdb table lists in-frame clones only, not all of them. The sample contains some 170,000 clones, about 80% of which appear only once. CDR1 and CDR2 (germline): MNHEY, SMNVEV (reference sequence). This CDR3 contains 15 residues. With V trimmed by 3 bases and J by 5 bases, 7 bases remained unmatched. These donors, healthy bone marrow donors, were studied. The clonotype was recovered from a man younger than 35 in good health and CMV-seropositive. Material: PBMCs. V usage is TRBV27 and J usage is TRBJ1-2; 9 nucleotides align to TRBD1. CDR3 coding DNA: TGTGCCAGCAGTTTCCACAGGGGGCCCGGGTATGGCTACACCTTC. This encodes CASSFHRGPGYGYTF.